The T cell receptor (beta chain) described here comes from a study of blood T cell repertoires in COVID-19. About the research overall: COVID-19 samples from acute and convalescent phases originated in the United States, Italy and Spain. In each case, the material was cDNA or gDNA derived from T cells, B-cell-depleted T cells, or PBMCs.

Data came from immunoSEQ multiplex PCR; TCRdb stores just in-frame clones and leaves some out. The repertoire holds more than 100,000 clones, around 91% seen once, with roughly 4% in the top ten. Seattle patients were enrolled while actively infected and followed longitudinally. Germline CDR1 and CDR2: PRHDT and FYEKMQ (reference sequence). With 5 bases removed from V and 3 bases from J, the gap between germline ends came to 5 bases. The CDR3 extends over 12 amino acids. The TCR was taken from an older woman with COVID-19, enrolled during active disease. The sequencing input was peripheral blood. The genes are TRBV13 and TRBJ2-1; D not certain. As DNA, the CDR3 is TGTGCCAGCAGCCCGTACTACAATGAGCAGTTCTTC. It translates to CASSPYYNEQFF.